These 9 T cell receptor beta chains share one sample of origin, sequenced in a study of blood T cells in healthy people across ages. Primed by a sample-barcoded 5' primer and a J-beta primer mix, a second PCR proceeded for about 7 to 11 cycles. Using its own MiXCR run on the 5' RACE reads, TCRdb lists one record per CDR3 protein. The data contain 850,000 to 1,000,000 distinct CDR3 sequences, just over 50% of them singletons. Sequencing was done on a sample of blood. Receptors originate from a woman aged 55-69 years in good health.

The chain employs TRBV12-3 or TRBV12-4 and TRBJ2-3; a weak D match, TRBD2 (6 bases). The CDR3 sequence is 18 residues long. V was clipped by 3 bases and J by 2 bases, with 21 bases between them. The CDR3 region has the DNA TGTGCCAGCAGTTTTAGTCTGGGTGCGGGATCCGACACAGATACGCAGTATTTT. Protein: CASSFSLGAGSDTDTQYF.

This chain uses TRBV20-1 with TRBJ1-2; D gene ambiguous. The CDR3 totals 11 residues. Trimming shortened V by 6 bases and J by 8 bases, and 13 bases separated the two germline ends. Germline V lookup: CDR1 DFQATT, CDR2 SNEGSKA (reference sequence). The CDR3 DNA reads TGCAGTGCAAGCAGTAAGGTGGGCTACACCTTC. The encoded protein is CSASSKVGYTF.

The chain employs TRBV4-2 and TRBJ2-7, with D perhaps TRBD1 (6 bases). V was trimmed by 0 bases and J by 0 bases, leaving 9 bases between them. The CDR3 covers 15 residues. Per the germline V gene, CDR1 is LGHNA and CDR2 is YNFKEQ. The CDR3 region has the DNA TGTGCCAGCAGCCAAGAGGTGGACAGCTCCTACGAGCAGTACTTC. It translates to CASSQEVDSSYEQYF.

This clonotype was seen a handful of times. This chain links TRBV9 with TRBJ2-3; D is tentatively TRBD1 or TRBD2 (5 bases each). There are 12 residues in the CDR3. The germline V gene has CDR1 SGDLS and CDR2 YYNGEE. V shed 4 bases and J shed 7 bases, with 10 bases lying between them. DNA for the CDR3: TGTGCCAGCAGCCCCGAGGGGTATACGCAGTATTTT. Its protein product is CASSPEGYTQYF.

This chain uses TRBV4-2 with TRBJ2-3; 8 bases line up with TRBD1. The CDR3 totals 16 residues. The J segment lost 8 bases and the V segment lost 1 base, leaving 11 bases of the junction unmatched. Germline CDR1 reads LGHNA; CDR2 reads YNFKEQ. The CDR3 bases are TGTGCCAGCAGCCAAGTAACAGGGGGAGGAATTGTTACGCAGTATTTT. As protein: CASSQVTGGGIVTQYF.

This sequence joins TRBV20-1 and TRBJ2-7; 7 nucleotides agree with TRBD1. Losses at the gene ends were 3 bases for V and 4 bases for J; bases not matched to a gene: 12. Germline CDR1 and CDR2: DFQATT and SNEGSKA (reference sequence). The CDR3 totals 15 residues. The CDR3 sequence: CSARPATGDGYEQYF. As DNA, the CDR3 is TGCAGTGCTAGGCCTGCTACAGGGGATGGATACGAGCAGTACTTC.

This sequence joins TRBV12-3 or TRBV12-4 and TRBJ2-5; 13 nucleotides line up with TRBD2. The length of the CDR3 is 16 residues. J lost 4 bases, V lost 6 bases, and 8 bases had no gene match. For the CDR3, the DNA is TGTGCCAGCAGCTCGGGACTAGCGGGAAGGGGAGAGACCCAGTACTTC. As protein: CASSSGLAGRGETQYF.

The V gene is TRBV7-2, the J gene TRBJ2-3; 8 positions agree with TRBD2. Germline loops: CDR1 SGHTA, CDR2 FQGNSA. The CDR3 is 16 amino acids. After removal of 1 base from V and 3 bases from J, the junction contained 6 bases not matched to a gene. CDR3 in amino acids: CASSLVGSGNTDTQYF. The CDR3 nucleotides are TGTGCCAGCAGCTTAGTTGGTAGCGGGAATACAGATACGCAGTATTTT. The complete variable domain, with remaining parts taken from reference TRBV7-2 and TRBJ2-3, reads GAGVSQSPSNKVTEKGKDVELRCDPISGHTALYWYRQSLGQGLEFLIYFQGNSAPDKSGLPSDRFSAERTGGSVSTLTIQRTQQEDSAVYLCASSLVGSGNTDTQYFGPGTRLTVL.

Of note for this clonotype: Compared with germline, one end of the junction differs, possibly owing to a read error. The rearrangement joins TRBV4-1 to TRBJ2-5, with D tentatively TRBD1 (6 bases). The V gene's germline CDR1 is MGHRA and CDR2 YSYEKL. The CDR3 consists of 17 residues. The CDR3 DNA follows: TGCGCCAGCCGCCAGGTCGAGGACAGTTATAACCTAGAGACCCAGTACTTC. It yields the protein CASRQVEDSYNLETQYF.